The 28 T cell receptor beta chains below were found in one sample sequenced in a study of T cell responses to AZD1222 COVID-19 vaccine. Assay used: immunoSEQ multiplex PCR; TCRdb lists only in-frame clones, some missing. In the table there are some 150,000 clones, roughly nine tenths of which are singletons. The material sequenced was peripheral blood, taken on day 0 of AZD1222 vaccination. The receptors were gathered from an adult in good health.

The chain links TRBV12-3 or TRBV12-4 to TRBJ2-7; D uncertain. V was trimmed by 5 bases and J by 6 bases, leaving 14 bases between them. CDR3 length equals 13 residues. DNA of the CDR3: TGTGCCAGCAGTCTTGACCCGTGGGGCGAGCAGTACTTC. Translating it yields CASSLDPWGEQYF.

The V gene is TRBV19, the J gene TRBJ2-2; TRBD2 aligns across 14 bases. Looked up from germline, CDR1 is LNHDA and CDR2 is SQIVND (reference sequence). V shed 0 bases, J shed 7 bases, and the junction held 4 bases outside the gene matches. This CDR3 is built from 17 residues. CDR3 region: CASSIDGTSGSSGELFF. DNA for the CDR3: TGTGCCAGTAGTATAGATGGGACTAGCGGGAGTAGCGGGGAGCTGTTTTTT.

The chain uses TRBV9 and TRBJ1-1; 7 bases fit TRBD1. The J segment lost 2 bases and the V segment lost 4 bases, leaving 8 bases of the junction unmatched. Germline CDR1 and CDR2: SGDLS and YYNGEE. CDR3 length equals 15 residues. Here the CDR3 DNA reads TGTGCCAGCAGCTTCGGAAGGGGGCCCAACACTGAAGCTTTCTTT. This codes for CASSFGRGPNTEAFF. Full variable domain (rest looked up from reference TRBV9 and TRBJ1-1): DSGVTQTPKHLITATGQRVTLRCSPRSGDLSVYWYQQSLDQGLQFLIQYYNGEERAKGNILERFSAQQFPDLHSELNLSSLELGDSALYFCASSFGRGPNTEAFFGQGTRLTVV.

The genes are TRBV6-5 and TRBJ2-1; TRBD2 agrees at 9 bases. Germline assignment: CDR1 MNHEY and CDR2 SVGAGI. The CDR3 is 14 residues long. With 2 bases clipped from V and 8 bases from J, the junction kept 4 bases outside the gene matches. The CDR3 region has the DNA TGTGCCAGCAGTTACCTGGGACTAGCAGATGAGCAGTTCTTC. This sequence encodes CASSYLGLADEQFF.

The chain has TRBV20-1 and TRBJ1-2; D not resolved. Germline lookup yields CDR1 DFQATT and CDR2 SNEGSKA (reference sequence). V lost 5 bases, J lost 7 bases, and 14 bases lay in between. This CDR3 has 12 amino acids. The CDR3 is CSAGGRGTGYTF. In DNA, the CDR3 is TGCAGTGCTGGTGGCCGTGGAACTGGCTACACCTTC.

The chain is built from TRBV14 and TRBJ1-1; no clear D. Trimming cost V 0 bases and J 6 bases, with 8 bases left between them. This CDR3 has 13 residues. The germline CDR1 and CDR2 sequences are SGHDN and FVKESK. Here the CDR3 DNA reads TGTGCCAGCAGCCAAGAGGAGACTTCTGAAGCTTTCTTT. Protein: CASSQEETSEAFF.

The chain uses TRBV4-2 and TRBJ1-4; no definite D call. The ends were cut back, 6 bases at V and 4 bases at J, with 15 bases in the middle. Germline lookup yields CDR1 LGHNA and CDR2 YNFKEQ. This CDR3 is 15 amino acids long. CDR3 residues: CASRDEGYGNEKLFF. The CDR3 DNA is TGTGCCAGCAGAGATGAGGGTTACGGTAATGAAAAACTGTTTTTT.

This clone was counted once. V usage is TRBV6-4 and J usage is TRBJ2-5, with no clear D. Per germline, CDR1 MRHNA and CDR2 SNTAGT. The CDR3 is 14 amino acids. With 5 bases removed from V and 4 bases from J, the gap between germline ends came to 14 bases. This chain's CDR3 is CASSSEGSVETQYF. CDR3 in DNA: TGTGCCAGCAGTTCGGAAGGGTCTGTAGAGACCCAGTACTTC.

The table lists this clone with a few counts. The chain recombines TRBV6-2 or TRBV6-3 with TRBJ2-7; D not resolved. Between the trimmed V and J ends, which lost 0 bases and 8 bases, there was a span of 17 bases. Germline CDR1 and CDR2: MNHEY and SVGEGT. The CDR3 is 15 amino acids. The CDR3 coding sequence is TGTGCCAGCAGTTACTCGAATTGGGGAAACAAGCAGCAGTACTTC. Its translation is CASSYSNWGNKQQYF.

The table lists this clone with a count of one. The J gene is TRBJ2-5, the V gene TRBV11-2, with D uncertain. The germline gives CDR1 SGHAT, CDR2 FQNNGV. Deletions cut 5 bases from V and 2 bases from J, with 3 bases between. This CDR3 is built from 11 residues. The CDR3 bases are TGTGCCAGCAGCACTCAAGAGACCCAGTACTTC. Its translation is CASSTQETQYF.

This sequence joins TRBV11-2 and TRBJ1-3; 12 positions agree with TRBD1. The CDR3 extends over 19 amino acids. The J segment lost 0 bases and the V segment lost 3 bases, leaving 9 bases of the junction unmatched. Germline-derived CDR1 and CDR2 are SGHAT and FQNNGV. DNA for the CDR3: TGTGCCAGCAGCTTGATAGGGACAGGGGGCAGACACTCTGGAAACACCATATATTTT. It translates to CASSLIGTGGRHSGNTIYF.

The rearrangement links TRBV10-2 to TRBJ2-1; D might be TRBD2 (6 bases). Trimming removed 8 bases from V and 0 bases from J, with 14 bases in between. The CDR3 spans 15 residues. Germline V CDR1 and CDR2: WSHSY, SAAADI. The CDR3 bases are TGCGCCAGCCGCCTGGGGGGAAGCTCCTACAATGAGCAGTTCTTC. Residues: CASRLGGSSYNEQFF.

In this sample, this clone turned up once. The genes are TRBV6-2 or TRBV6-3 and TRBJ2-3, with unresolved D. Trimming shortened V by 1 base and J by 0 bases, and 11 bases separated the two germline ends. Germline V gene lookup returns CDR1 MNHEY and CDR2 SVGEGT. This CDR3 contains 16 residues. CDR3 nucleotides: TGTGCCAGCAGTTACTTTAATCCCGCAAGCACAGATACGCAGTATTTT. It translates to CASSYFNPASTDTQYF.

V usage is TRBV7-8 and J usage is TRBJ2-7; 11 positions agree with TRBD2. This CDR3 comprises 15 residues. CDR1 and CDR2 (germline): SGHVS, FQNEAQ. The V segment lost 2 bases and the J segment 0 bases; nucleotides outside the gene matches: 0. CDR3 residues: CASSLTSGSSYEQYF. CDR3 coding DNA: TGTGCCAGCAGCTTAACTAGCGGGAGCTCCTACGAGCAGTACTTC.

The V call is TRBV6-2 or TRBV6-3, the J call TRBJ1-1, with D tentatively TRBD1 (6 bases). The CDR3 loop spans 12 amino acids. The V end lost 5 bases, the J end lost 4 bases, and 8 bases lay between the germline ends. Germline CDR1 MNHEY, CDR2 SVGEGT. In DNA, the CDR3 is TGTGCCAGCAGTAGGGGGGTCACTGAAGCTTTCTTT. This codes for CASSRGVTEAFF.

The genes are TRBV9 and TRBJ1-6; D is possibly TRBD1 (5 bases). V lost 4 bases and J lost 9, with 23 bases in between. Germline V gene lookup returns CDR1 SGDLS and CDR2 YYNGEE. CDR3 size: 17 residues. CDR3 DNA: TGTGCCAGCAGCTCTCGCTCCTCGGGCGGGGCGCGTTCACCCCTCCACTTT. Its protein product is CASSSRSSGGARSPLHF.

Only one count was recorded for this clone. The V and J genes are TRBV24-1 and TRBJ2-3; 7 bases are a match to TRBD2. The CDR3 runs 15 residues. In germline, CDR1 is KGHDR, CDR2 SFDVKD. Trimming cost V 4 bases and J 3 bases; bases outside gene matches: 6. CDR3 DNA sequence: TGTGCCACCAGTGAGGGGGGGTTGTGGACAGATACGCAGTATTTT. This encodes CATSEGGLWTDTQYF.

The chain joins TRBV19 to TRBJ1-2; tentative D call: TRBD1 (5 bases). CDR1 is LNHDA, CDR2 SQIVND, per germline (reference sequence). CDR3 length: 15 residues. V was pared by 4 bases and J by 2 bases, with 14 bases between. The CDR3 DNA sequence: TGTGCCAGTAGTACGGCGAGGGCAGGGAACTATGGCTACACCTTC. This encodes CASSTARAGNYGYTF.

The chain links TRBV28 to TRBJ1-1; the D is unclear. The CDR3 sequence is 13 residues long. CDR1 MDHEN and CDR2 SYDVKM come from the germline V gene. V dropped 6 bases and J dropped 5 bases, with 13 bases sitting between them. The chain's CDR3 is CASSPPRWTEAFF. CDR3 nucleotide sequence: TGTGCCAGCAGCCCCCCCAGGTGGACTGAAGCTTTCTTT. The entire variable domain, with the rest obtained from reference TRBV28 and TRBJ1-1, is as follows: DVKVTQSSRYLVKRTGEKVFLECVQDMDHENMFWYRQDPGLGLRLIYFSYDVKMKEKGDIPEGYSVSREKKERFSLILESASTNQTSMYLCASSPPRWTEAFFGQGTRLTVV.

The chain has TRBV9 and TRBJ1-5; TRBD1 is a possible D gene (5 bases). Trimming pared 0 bases from V and 7 bases from J, leaving 14 bases between. The CDR3 contains 15 residues. The germline CDR1 and CDR2 sequences are SGDLS and YYNGEE. The CDR3 region has the DNA TGTGCCAGCAGCGTAGTGCAGGGTGTGGTACAGCCCCAGCATTTT. This encodes CASSVVQGVVQPQHF.

The chain links TRBV14 to TRBJ1-1; D gene ambiguous. There are 12 residues in the CDR3. Looked up from germline, CDR1 is SGHDN and CDR2 is FVKESK. Trimming shortened V by 4 bases and J by 5 bases, and 8 bases separated the two germline ends. CDR3 in DNA: TGTGCCAGCAGCCCCCCTGGGACTGAAGCTTTCTTT. Translation: CASSPPGTEAFF.

A few counts support this clone. This chain uses TRBV6-1 with TRBJ2-7; D might be TRBD2 (5 bases). Germline-derived CDR1 and CDR2 are MNHNS and SASEGT. V lost 3 bases and J lost 2, with 11 bases in between. The CDR3 has 14 amino acids. The CDR3 is CASSEVTKPYEQYF. DNA of the CDR3: TGTGCCAGCAGTGAGGTGACTAAACCCTACGAGCAGTACTTC.

This chain links TRBV28 with TRBJ1-2; no definite D call. V was clipped by 5 bases and J by 2 bases, with 9 bases between them. CDR3 length equals 13 residues. Germline V gene data show CDR1 as MDHEN and CDR2 as SYDVKM. This chain's CDR3 is CASSPFSNYGYTF. For the CDR3, the DNA is TGTGCCAGCAGTCCTTTCAGCAACTATGGCTACACCTTC.

The chain carries TRBV25-1 and TRBJ1-4; no definite D call. The CDR3 totals 15 residues. CDR1 is MGHDK, CDR2 SYGVNS, per germline. V was shortened by 6 bases and J by 0 bases, with 11 bases between the two germline ends. CDR3: CASSPGGTTNEKLFF. The CDR3 DNA reads TGTGCCAGCAGCCCTGGAGGGACAACTAATGAAAAACTGTTTTTT.

The chain carries TRBV29-1 and TRBJ1-1; unclear D gene. Looked up from germline, CDR1 is SQVTM and CDR2 is ANQGSEA. With 5 bases removed from V and 0 bases from J, the gap between germline ends came to 7 bases. CDR3 length: 12 residues. CDR3 loop: CSVTRMNTEAFF. The DNA of the CDR3 is TGCAGCGTTACGCGGATGAACACTGAAGCTTTCTTT.

The V and J genes are TRBV6-2 or TRBV6-3 and TRBJ1-4; no clear D gene. The CDR3 sequence is 19 residues long. V shed 6 bases and J shed 0 bases, with 23 bases lying between them. CDR1 is MNHEY, CDR2 SVGEGT, per germline. The CDR3 is CASSFPETTDAATNEKLFF. The CDR3 bases are TGTGCCAGCAGCTTCCCGGAGACCACCGACGCAGCAACTAATGAAAAACTGTTTTTT.

The V gene is TRBV6-5, the J gene TRBJ2-5; TRBD1 is a possible D gene (6 bases). The CDR3 consists of 15 residues. Trimming removed 0 bases from V and 5 bases from J, with 13 bases in between. The germline V gene encodes CDR1 MNHEY and CDR2 SVGAGI. The DNA of the CDR3 is TGTGCCAGCAGTTACTCGACCAGGGGCGGGGAGACCCAGTACTTC. Protein: CASSYSTRGGETQYF.

The chain carries TRBV6-5 and TRBJ2-7, with D possibly matching TRBD2 (6 bases). The CDR3 runs 16 residues. Trimming removed 0 bases from V and 2 bases from J, with 14 bases in between. Germline lookup yields CDR1 MNHEY and CDR2 SVGAGI. The CDR3 coding sequence is TGTGCCAGCAGTTACTCAGCCGGGACTCCACCCTACGAGCAGTACTTC. Its protein product is CASSYSAGTPPYEQYF.